The 7 T cell receptor beta chains in this list originate from one sample, sequenced in a study of blood T cell repertoires in COVID-19. Sequencing used immunoSEQ multiplex PCR; TCRdb keeps in-frame clones, though not all of them. The data show 200,000 to 300,000 clones, 88% seen once. Sequenced input: peripheral blood. Receptors were obtained from a man aged 55 to 70 who had recovered from COVID-19.

V usage is TRBV19 and J usage is TRBJ2-4; TRBD1 agrees at 9 bases. Trimming removed 6 bases from V and 11 bases from J; junction bases left unmatched: 8. This CDR3 spans 13 amino acids. The germline CDR1 and CDR2 sequences are LNHDA and SQIVND (reference sequence). CDR3 in DNA: TGTGCCAGTAGGTCACAGGGGGCGTCTCTTCAGTACTTC. This gives the protein CASRSQGASLQYF.

This chain uses TRBV11-3 with TRBJ2-7, with 7 positions matching TRBD1. V gave up 6 bases and J gave up 2 bases; unmatched junction bases: 1. Germline V gene sequence: CDR1 SGHNT, CDR2 YENEEA. The CDR3 loop spans 12 amino acids. The CDR3 DNA is TGTGCCAGCAGTACAGGGGCCTACGAGCAGTACTTC. Amino acid sequence: CASSTGAYEQYF.

The chain couples TRBV11-2 to TRBJ1-6; 10 bases fit TRBD1. CDR1 is SGHAT and CDR2 is FQNNGV in the germline V gene. This CDR3 contains 17 residues. The trim removed 4 bases at V and 10 bases at J, leaving 13 bases unmatched. This chain's CDR3 is CASSSRDRGPNSSPLHF. In DNA, the CDR3 is TGTGCCAGCAGCTCGCGGGACAGGGGTCCTAACTCATCACCCCTCCACTTT.

The chain uses TRBV5-1 and TRBJ2-5, with D tentatively TRBD1 (5 bases). Germline assignment: CDR1 SGHRS and CDR2 YFSETQ. V was shortened by 1 base and J by 2 bases, with 6 bases between the two germline ends. This CDR3 region has 13 residues. The CDR3 protein is CASSLRGQETQYF. In DNA form, the CDR3 reads TGCGCCAGCAGCTTGAGGGGACAAGAGACCCAGTACTTC. Complete variable domain (other parts from reference TRBV5-1 and TRBJ2-5): KAGVTQTPRYLIKTRGQQVTLSCSPISGHRSVSWYQQTPGQGLQFLFEYFSETQRNKGNFPGRFSGRQFSNSRSEMNVSTLELGDSALYLCASSLRGQETQYFGPGTRLLVL.

The rearrangement uses TRBV6-1 and TRBJ1-5; 10 nucleotides agree with TRBD1. In germline, CDR1 is MNHNS, CDR2 SASEGT. The CDR3 is 19 amino acids. Trimming cost V 4 bases and J 0 bases; bases outside gene matches: 12. CDR3 DNA: TGTGCCAGCAGTGGGTTGGGACAGGGGTCCTTTTATAGCAATCAGCCCCAGCATTTT. Protein: CASSGLGQGSFYSNQPQHF.

This chain connects TRBV3-1 (or the pseudogene TRBV3-2) to TRBJ2-1; 7 bases match TRBD1. The germline V gene encodes CDR1 LGHDT and CDR2 YNNKEL (reference sequence). The V gene end was trimmed by 0 bases and the J gene end by 7 bases; junction bases not matched to a gene: 12. The CDR3 is made up of 17 amino acids. CDR3 region: CASSQDHAGGTWNEQFF. In DNA, the CDR3 is TGTGCCAGCAGCCAAGATCATGCAGGGGGTACGTGGAATGAGCAGTTCTTC.

The chain employs TRBV25-1 and TRBJ1-5; the D gene is possibly TRBD1 (6 bases). Germline V gives CDR1 MGHDK, CDR2 SYGVNS. Deletions cut 1 base from V and 7 bases from J, with 17 bases between. CDR3 length: 16 residues. DNA for the CDR3: TGTGCCAGCAGTGAATCTACAGGGTTTTCAGGACAGCCCCAGCATTTT. Translating it yields CASSESTGFSGQPQHF.